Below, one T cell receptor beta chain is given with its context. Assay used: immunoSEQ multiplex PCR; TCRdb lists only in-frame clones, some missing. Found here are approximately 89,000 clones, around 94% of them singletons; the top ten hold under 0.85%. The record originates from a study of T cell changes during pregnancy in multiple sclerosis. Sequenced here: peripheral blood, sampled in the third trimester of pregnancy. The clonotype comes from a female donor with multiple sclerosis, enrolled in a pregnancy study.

CDR3 amino acids: CASRRGQGTTYEQYF. CDR3 DNA sequence: TGTGCCAGCAGGCGAGGACAGGGGACAACCTACGAGCAGTACTTC. The chain is built from TRBV2 and TRBJ2-7, with 9 bases identical to TRBD1. The CDR3 is 15 amino acids. Germline loops: CDR1 SNHLY, CDR2 FYNNEI. Losses at the gene ends were 6 bases for V and 2 bases for J; bases not matched to a gene: 8.